This passage covers 10 T cell receptor beta chains from one sample sequenced in a study of cytomegalovirus exposure and HLA in healthy donors. The PCR had 60 Vbeta and 13 Jbeta primers. Assay: immunoSEQ multiplex PCR; the TCRdb copy retains only in-frame clones and omits some. The table has 100,000 or so clones, roughly 79% seen once. Input material: PBMCs. The receptors stem from a man aged 35-49 years in good health and CMV-seronegative.

The CDR3 region has the DNA TGTGCCAGCAGCCTCACGTCACAAAACTATGGCTACACCTTC. This encodes CASSLTSQNYGYTF. The V call is TRBV7-9, the J call TRBJ1-2, with D hard to call. Trimming stripped 5 bases from V and 2 bases from J, with 12 bases between. Germline CDR1 SEHNR, CDR2 FQNEAQ (reference sequence). The CDR3 runs 14 residues.

The CDR3 reads CASSLTGTYGYTF. The CDR3 region has the DNA TGTGCCAGCAGTCTGACAGGGACTTATGGCTACACCTTC. The rearrangement joins TRBV28 to TRBJ1-2; TRBD1 aligns across 7 bases. Trimming at V came to 5 bases and at J to 5 bases, leaving 5 bases not matched to a gene. This CDR3 is built from 13 residues. Germline CDR1 is MDHEN and CDR2 is SYDVKM.

The chain carries TRBV5-6 and TRBJ2-3; TRBD2 is a possible D gene (5 bases). Germline-derived CDR1 and CDR2 are SGHDT and YYEEEE. This CDR3 contains 13 residues. V lost 0 bases and J lost 6, with 8 bases in between. This CDR3 is CASSLVTGDTQYF. The CDR3 DNA follows: TGTGCCAGCAGCTTGGTAACGGGGGATACGCAGTATTTT.

The chain combines TRBV7-3 with TRBJ2-3; tentative D call: TRBD1 (5 bases). Between the trimmed V and J ends, which lost 5 bases and 1 base, there was a span of 10 bases. The germline gives CDR1 SGHTA, CDR2 FQGTGA. The CDR3 runs to 14 residues. In DNA, the CDR3 is TGTGCCAGCAGCCGGGTAGGGGGCACAGATACGCAGTATTTT. It is translated as CASSRVGGTDTQYF.

In its sample, this clone was seen a few times. CDR3 in DNA: TGTGCCGGACATACAGGGCATGGCTACACCTTC. It codes for CAGHTGHGYTF. The chain employs TRBV6-1 and TRBJ1-2; tentative D call: TRBD1 (6 bases). Between the trimmed V and J ends, which lost 11 bases and 6 bases, there was a span of 13 bases. The V gene's germline CDR1 is MNHNS and CDR2 SASEGT. This CDR3 has 11 residues.

This clone has a handful of counts. The chain is built from TRBV11-2 and TRBJ2-3; 9 nucleotides align to TRBD1. V lost 3 bases and J lost 4; bases outside the gene matches: 14. Germline lookup yields CDR1 SGHAT and CDR2 FQNNGV. This CDR3 is 18 amino acids long. As DNA, the CDR3 is TGTGCCAGCAGCTTCCTAGGTTGGGACAGGGTAAAGGCAGATACGCAGTATTTT. Its protein product is CASSFLGWDRVKADTQYF. Supplemented by reference TRBV11-2 and TRBJ2-3, the full variable domain reads EAGVAQSPRYKIIEKRQSVAFWCNPISGHATLYWYQQILGQGPKLLIQFQNNGVVDDSQLPKDRFSAERLKGVDSTLKIQPAKLEDSAVYLCASSFLGWDRVKADTQYFGPGTRLTVL.

This chain connects TRBV6-5 to TRBJ2-3, with D tentatively TRBD1 (6 bases). CDR1 is MNHEY and CDR2 is SVGAGI in the germline V gene. The CDR3 covers 15 residues. The V end was cut by 6 bases, the J end by 2 bases, with 15 bases between. This chain's CDR3 is CASSPGTPNTDTQYF. The CDR3 DNA sequence: TGTGCCAGCAGCCCGGGGACACCGAACACAGATACGCAGTATTTT.

The sample holds one count of this clone. This chain connects TRBV29-1 to TRBJ2-1; D is perhaps TRBD1 (6 bases). The CDR3 is 13 residues long. Germline assignment: CDR1 SQVTM and CDR2 ANQGSEA. Between the trimmed V and J ends, which lost 5 bases and 10 bases, there was a span of 18 bases. Written as DNA, the CDR3 is TGCAGCGTTCCCGGGTTGTGGGGGCGGGAGCAGTTCTTC. Its protein is CSVPGLWGREQFF.

V gene TRBV30 combines with J gene TRBJ1-3; D is unresolved. Germline V CDR1 and CDR2: GTSNPN, SVGIG (reference sequence). The CDR3 loop spans 14 amino acids. V dropped 4 bases and J dropped 10 bases, with 20 bases sitting between them. Here the CDR3 DNA reads TGTGCCTGGATCCCCCCGGGAGGAGGGAAAACCATATATTTT. Its translation is CAWIPPGGGKTIYF.

This clone was found once. The chain joins TRBV28 to TRBJ1-6, with no clear D. CDR3 size: 12 residues. CDR1 and CDR2 (germline): MDHEN, SYDVKM. The CDR3 DNA reads TGTGCGGGAGGGCGTCTTCTCTCACCCCTCCACTTT. Translated: CAGGRLLSPLHF.